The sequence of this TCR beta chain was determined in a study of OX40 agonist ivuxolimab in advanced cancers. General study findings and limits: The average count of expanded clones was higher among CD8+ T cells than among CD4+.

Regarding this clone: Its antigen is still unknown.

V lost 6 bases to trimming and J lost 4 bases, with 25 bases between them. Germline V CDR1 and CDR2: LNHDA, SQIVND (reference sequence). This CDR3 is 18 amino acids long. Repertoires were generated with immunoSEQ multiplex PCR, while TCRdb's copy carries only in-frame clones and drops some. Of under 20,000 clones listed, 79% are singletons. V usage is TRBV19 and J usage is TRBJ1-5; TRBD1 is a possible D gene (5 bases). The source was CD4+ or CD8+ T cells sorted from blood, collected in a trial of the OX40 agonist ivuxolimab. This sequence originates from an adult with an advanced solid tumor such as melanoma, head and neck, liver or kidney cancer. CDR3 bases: TGTGCCAGTAGCCAAGGCCCTCTACTTACAGGACCTAATCAGCCCCAGCATTTT. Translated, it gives CASSQGPLLTGPNQPQHF.